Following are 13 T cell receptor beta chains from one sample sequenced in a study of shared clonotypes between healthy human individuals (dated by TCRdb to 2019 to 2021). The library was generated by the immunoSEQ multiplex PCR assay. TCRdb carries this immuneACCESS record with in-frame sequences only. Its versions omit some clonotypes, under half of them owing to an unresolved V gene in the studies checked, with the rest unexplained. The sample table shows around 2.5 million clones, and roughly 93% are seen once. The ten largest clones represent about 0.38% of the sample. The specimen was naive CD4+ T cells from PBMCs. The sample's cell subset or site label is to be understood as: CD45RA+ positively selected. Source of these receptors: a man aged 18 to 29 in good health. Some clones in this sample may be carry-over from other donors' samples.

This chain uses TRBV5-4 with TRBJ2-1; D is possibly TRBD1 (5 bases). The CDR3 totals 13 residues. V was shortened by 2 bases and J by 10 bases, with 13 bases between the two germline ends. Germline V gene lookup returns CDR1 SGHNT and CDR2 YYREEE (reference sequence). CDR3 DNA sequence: TGTGCCAGCAGCTTTGGAAGGGGTCCGGAGCAGTTCTTC. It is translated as CASSFGRGPEQFF. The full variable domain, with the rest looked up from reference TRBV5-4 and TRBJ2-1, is ETGVTQSPTHLIKTRGQQVTLRCSSQSGHNTVSWYQQALGQGPQFIFQYYREEENGRGNFPPRFSGLQFPNYSSELNVNALELDDSALYLCASSFGRGPEQFFGPGTRLTVL.

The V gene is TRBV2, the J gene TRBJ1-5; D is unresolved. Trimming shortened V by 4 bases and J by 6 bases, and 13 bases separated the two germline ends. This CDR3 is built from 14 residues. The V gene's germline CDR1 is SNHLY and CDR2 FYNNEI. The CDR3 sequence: CASSVGDFGQPQHF. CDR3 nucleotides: TGTGCCAGCAGTGTCGGCGACTTCGGTCAGCCCCAGCATTTT.

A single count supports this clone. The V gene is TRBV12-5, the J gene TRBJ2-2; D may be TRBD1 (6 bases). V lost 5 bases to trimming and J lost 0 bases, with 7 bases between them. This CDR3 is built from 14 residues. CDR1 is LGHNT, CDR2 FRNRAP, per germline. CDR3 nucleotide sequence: TGTGCTAGTGGTGGACAGCCGAACACCGGGGAGCTGTTTTTT. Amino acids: CASGGQPNTGELFF.

CDR3 loop: CASSGEGQGARSRFF. As DNA, the CDR3 is TGTGCCAGCAGCGGGGAGGGGCAGGGGGCGCGTTCTCGGTTCTTC. The V call is TRBV5-6, the J call TRBJ2-1; D is possibly TRBD1 (8 bases). The CDR3 has 15 residues. Germline loops: CDR1 SGHDT, CDR2 YYEEEE. The V gene lost 4 bases and the J gene lost 15 bases, with 26 bases spanning the gap.

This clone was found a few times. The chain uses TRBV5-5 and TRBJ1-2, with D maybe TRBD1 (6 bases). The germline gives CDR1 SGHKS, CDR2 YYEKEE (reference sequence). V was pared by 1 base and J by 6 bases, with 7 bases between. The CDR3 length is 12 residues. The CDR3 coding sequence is TGTGCCAGCAGCTTGAACAGGGATGGCTACACCTTC. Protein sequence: CASSLNRDGYTF.

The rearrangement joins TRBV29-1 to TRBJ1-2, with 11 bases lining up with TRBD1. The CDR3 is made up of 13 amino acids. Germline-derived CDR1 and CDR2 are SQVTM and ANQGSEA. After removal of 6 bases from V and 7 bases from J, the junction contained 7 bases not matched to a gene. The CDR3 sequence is CSVWTGGKFGYTF. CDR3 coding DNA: TGCAGCGTGTGGACAGGGGGCAAGTTTGGCTACACCTTC.

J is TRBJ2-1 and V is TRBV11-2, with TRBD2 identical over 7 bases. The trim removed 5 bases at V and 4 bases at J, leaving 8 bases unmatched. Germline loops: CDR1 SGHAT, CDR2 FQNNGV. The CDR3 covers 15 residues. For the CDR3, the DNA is TGTGCCAGCAGCAGTAGCGGGTCTAGGTACAATGAGCAGTTCTTC. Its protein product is CASSSSGSRYNEQFF.

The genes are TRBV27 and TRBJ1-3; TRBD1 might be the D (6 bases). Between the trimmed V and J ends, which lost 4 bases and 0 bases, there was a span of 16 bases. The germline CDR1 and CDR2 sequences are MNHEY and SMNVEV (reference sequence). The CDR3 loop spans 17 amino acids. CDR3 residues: CASSSIGGGSSGNTIYF. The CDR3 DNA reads TGTGCCAGCAGTTCAATCGGAGGGGGGAGCTCTGGAAACACCATATATTTT.

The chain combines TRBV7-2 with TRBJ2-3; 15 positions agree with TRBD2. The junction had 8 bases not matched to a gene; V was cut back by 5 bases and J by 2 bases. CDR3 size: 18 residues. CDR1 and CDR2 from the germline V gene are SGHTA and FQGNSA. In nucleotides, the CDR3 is TGTGCCAGCAGCCCCGGGACTAGCGGGAGGTTAACCACAGATACGCAGTATTTT. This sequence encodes CASSPGTSGRLTTDTQYF.

CDR3 in DNA: TGTGCCTGGAGTCGAAGTGGGGGGGGGAGCAATCAGCCCCAGCATTTT. The encoded protein is CAWSRSGGGSNQPQHF. The V call is TRBV30, the J call TRBJ1-5, with a weak D call TRBD1 (5 bases). Looked up from germline, CDR1 is GTSNPN and CDR2 is SVGIG (reference sequence). V was pared by 2 bases and J by 1 base, with 15 bases between. The CDR3 contains 16 residues.

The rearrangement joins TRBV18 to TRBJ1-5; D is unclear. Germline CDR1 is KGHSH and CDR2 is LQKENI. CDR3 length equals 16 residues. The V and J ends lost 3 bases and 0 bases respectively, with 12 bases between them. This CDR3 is CASSPNDGYSNQPQHF. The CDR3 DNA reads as TGTGCCAGCTCACCTAACGACGGTTATAGCAATCAGCCCCAGCATTTT.

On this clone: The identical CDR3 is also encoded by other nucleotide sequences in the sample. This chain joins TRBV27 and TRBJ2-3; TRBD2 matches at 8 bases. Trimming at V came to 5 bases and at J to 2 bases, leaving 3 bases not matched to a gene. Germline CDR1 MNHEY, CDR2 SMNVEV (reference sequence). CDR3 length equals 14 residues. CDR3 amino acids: CASSRGRFTDTQYF. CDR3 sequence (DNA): TGTGCCAGCAGTCGCGGGAGGTTCACAGATACGCAGTATTTT.

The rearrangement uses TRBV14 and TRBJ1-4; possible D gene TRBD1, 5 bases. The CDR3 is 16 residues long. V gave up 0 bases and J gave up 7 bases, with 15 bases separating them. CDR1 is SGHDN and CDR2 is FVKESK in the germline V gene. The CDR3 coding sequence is TGTGCCAGCAGCCAAGATCGACCGGGGGTAGCTGAAAAACTGTTTTTT. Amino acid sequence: CASSQDRPGVAEKLFF. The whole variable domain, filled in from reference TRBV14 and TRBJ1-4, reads EAGVTQFPSHSVIEKGQTVTLRCDPISGHDNLYWYRRVMGKEIKFLLHFVKESKQDESGMPNNRFLAERTGGTYSTLKVQPAELEDSGVYFCASSQDRPGVAEKLFFGSGTQLSVL.